This T cell receptor (beta chain) is from a study of identical twins. Study-level findings and limits: Researchers reported weaker excess twin sharing in beta out-of-frame sequences. Cross-sectional statistical analysis was relied on for the conclusions, without the same donors being followed. The more abundant beta clonotypes in cord blood had fewer insertions, and memory repertoires did not show this. Zero-insertion analyses could be partly confounded by invariant MAIT and iNKT cells.

A single record per CDR3 protein comes from TCRdb applying MiXCR to the 5' RACE reads. Here the sample spans some 200,000 distinct CDR3 sequences, roughly 7.5% being singletons. Comments on this clonotype: The antigen is unknown. One end of the junction is discordant with germline, which a read error may explain.

This CDR3 region has 14 residues. Germline V lookup: CDR1 MDHEN, CDR2 SYDVKM. The sample also formed part of further work on yellow fever vaccine responses in identical twins.

What was sequenced was memory (CD45RO+) T cells sorted from blood. The chain is built from TRBV28 and TRBJ2-3, with 8 bases aligning to TRBD2. This TCR derives from a woman between 18 and 29 years old in good health. The CDR3 sequence is CSSTPGGGTDTQYF. The CDR3 DNA is TGTTCCAGCACCCCGGGGGGGGGAACAGATACGCAGTATTTT.